These 8 T cell receptor beta chains originate from one sample sequenced in a study of human T cells and chemical hapten exposure. The sample's time point: patch test 2, 6 weeks after DPC sensitization. The treatment: therapeutic diphenylcyclopropenone sensitization with weekly scalp DPC. TCRdb fed the RACE reads into MiXCR, producing one record per CDR3 protein. Among some 81,000 distinct CDR3 sequences listed, roughly 10% were seen once. The source material was whole blood, sampled in connection with sensitization to the hapten diphenylcyclopropenone (DPC). Source of these receptors: a man in his late teens or twenties with alopecia areata. Some clones in this sample may be carry-over from other donors' samples.

The chain recombines TRBV10-1 with TRBJ2-3; D tentatively fits TRBD1 or TRBD2 (5 bases each). The ends were cut back, 3 bases at V and 6 bases at J, with 7 bases in the middle. Germline lookup yields CDR1 WNHNN and CDR2 SYGVQD (reference sequence). The CDR3 contains 12 residues. In nucleotides, the CDR3 is TGCGCCAGCAGTGACAGGGAGGATACGCAGTATTTT. Translation gives CASSDREDTQYF.

This clonotype was found many times. This chain connects TRBV29-1 to TRBJ2-7; D gene uncertain. Trimming shortened V by 5 bases and J by 1 base, and 12 bases separated the two germline ends. Germline CDR1 and CDR2: SQVTM and ANQGSEA. This CDR3 has 13 residues. This chain's CDR3 is CSVLSVSSYEQYF. The CDR3 coding sequence is TGCAGCGTTCTTTCGGTTTCTTCCTACGAGCAGTACTTC.

This clonotype was counted many times. The chain is built from TRBV6-6 and TRBJ2-5, with TRBD2 as a possible D gene (6 bases). CDR3 length equals 14 residues. Germline CDR1 reads MNHNY; CDR2 reads SVGAGI (reference sequence). Trimming took 2 bases from V and 5 from J, leaving 12 bases between them. In DNA form, the CDR3 reads TGTGCCAGCAGTTACAGCGGGCTTGTCGAGACCCAGTACTTC. Protein sequence: CASSYSGLVETQYF.

This clonotype was counted many times. This chain links TRBV28 with TRBJ2-5; 15 positions match TRBD2. V shed 6 bases, J shed 4 bases, and the junction held 3 bases outside the gene matches. The CDR3 covers 15 residues. CDR1 is MDHEN, CDR2 SYDVKM, per germline. The chain's CDR3 is CASSPGLAGGETQYF. The CDR3 bases are TGTGCCAGCAGCCCGGGACTAGCGGGGGGAGAGACCCAGTACTTC. Variable domain in full (rest from reference TRBV28 and TRBJ2-5): DVKVTQSSRYLVKRTGEKVFLECVQDMDHENMFWYRQDPGLGLRLIYFSYDVKMKEKGDIPEGYSVSREKKERFSLILESASTNQTSMYLCASSPGLAGGETQYFGPGTRLLVL.

The rearrangement links TRBV20-1 to TRBJ1-3; no clear D. CDR1 and CDR2 (germline): DFQATT, SNEGSKA (reference sequence). The CDR3 consists of 14 residues. The germline V and J ends were trimmed by 2 bases and 0 bases, with 8 bases remaining between them. CDR3 amino acids: CSARHGYSGNTIYF. CDR3 coding DNA: TGCAGTGCTAGACACGGTTACTCTGGAAACACCATATATTTT.

The V call is TRBV11-1, the J call TRBJ2-5; D is possibly TRBD1 (6 bases). Trimming took 8 bases from V and 4 from J, leaving 14 bases between them. The CDR3 contains 13 residues. Germline-derived CDR1 and CDR2 are SGHAT and FQDESV (reference sequence). The CDR3 reads CASRPTGRETQYF. In DNA, the CDR3 is TGTGCCAGCCGACCGACAGGTCGAGAGACCCAGTACTTC.

This chain uses TRBV9 with TRBJ1-6; possibly TRBD1 for D (6 bases). Deletions cut 4 bases from V and 0 bases from J, with 17 bases between. The germline V gene encodes CDR1 SGDLS and CDR2 YYNGEE. The CDR3 has 18 amino acids. CDR3 bases: TGTGCCAGCAGCCTCAGACCACAGGGAGGCTCCTATAATTCACCCCTCCACTTT. The encoded protein is CASSLRPQGGSYNSPLHF.

The chain uses TRBV6-2 or TRBV6-3 and TRBJ1-2; 9 bases line up with TRBD1. The V gene end was trimmed by 4 bases and the J gene end by 4 bases; junction bases not matched to a gene: 7. Germline assignment: CDR1 MNHEY and CDR2 SVGEGT. This CDR3 region has 15 residues. The CDR3 region is CASSSYRGRGYGYTF. Here the CDR3 DNA reads TGTGCCAGCAGTTCCTACAGGGGGCGCGGCTATGGCTACACCTTC.